This is a list of T cell receptor beta chains from one sample in a study of T-cell memory formation after mild COVID-19. TCRdb independently ran MiXCR on the 5' RACE reads; one entry per CDR3 protein. Here the sample spans roughly 310,000 distinct CDR3 sequences, 15% being singletons. The specimen sequenced was PBMCs or a T cell subset sorted from them (not recorded which). Receptors were obtained from a man aged 18 to 30 who had mild COVID-19 (a few samples of this study predate the infection). Cell type and time point are not known. The CDR3 runs from the conserved cysteine through the conserved F or W. The order of the fields is D gene, J gene, clone size, V gene, CDR3 protein, CDR3 DNA. A D gene is named only where the DNA matches it firmly. Size is stated for part of the rows, as once, few or many counts, or as a class when the clone is expanded.

d_call: -
j_call: TRBJ2-1
clone_size: -
v_call: TRBV4-1
cdr3_aa: CASSQDGAGGGNEQFF
cdr3_nt: TGCGCCAGCAGCCAAGATGGGGCAGGGGGGGGAAATGAGCAGTTCTTC

d_call: -
j_call: TRBJ1-4
clone_size: few
v_call: TRBV9
cdr3_aa: CASSPRPREKLFF
cdr3_nt: TGTGCCAGCAGCCCCCGACCGAGGGAAAAACTGTTTTTT

d_call: TRBD1
j_call: TRBJ2-2
clone_size: few
v_call: TRBV24-1
cdr3_aa: CATSDLKSAHRGYTGELFF
cdr3_nt: TGTGCCACCAGTGACCTCAAAAGCGCCCACAGGGGGTACACCGGGGAGCTGTTTTTT

d_call: TRBD2
j_call: TRBJ2-5
clone_size: -
v_call: TRBV6-2/TRBV6-3
cdr3_aa: CASSKPLAGERGETQYF
cdr3_nt: TGTGCCAGCAGCAAACCTCTAGCGGGGGAAAGAGGAGAGACCCAGTACTTC

d_call: -
j_call: TRBJ1-1
clone_size: few
v_call: TRBV7-3
cdr3_aa: CASSLTAAGTEAFF
cdr3_nt: TGTGCCAGCAGCTTAACGGCCGCGGGGACTGAAGCTTTCTTT

d_call: -
j_call: TRBJ1-2
clone_size: few
v_call: TRBV4-1
cdr3_aa: CASSQDIGGTATDGYTF
cdr3_nt: TGCGCCAGCAGCCAAGATATCGGCGGCACGGCTACCGATGGCTACACCTTC

d_call: -
j_call: TRBJ2-7
clone_size: few
v_call: TRBV7-6
cdr3_aa: CASSLASGYYEQYF
cdr3_nt: TGTGCCAGCAGCTTAGCCTCAGGGTACTACGAGCAGTACTTC

d_call: -
j_call: TRBJ1-1
clone_size: many
v_call: TRBV29-1
cdr3_aa: CSAHRDMGTEAFF
cdr3_nt: TGCAGCGCGCACAGGGACATGGGCACTGAAGCTTTCTTT

d_call: TRBD1
j_call: TRBJ1-6
clone_size: -
v_call: TRBV3-1
cdr3_aa: CASRGQGASPLHF
cdr3_nt: TGTGCCAGCCGTGGACAGGGGGCTTCACCCCTCCACTTT

d_call: -
j_call: TRBJ2-5
clone_size: many
v_call: TRBV5-1
cdr3_aa: CASSSTGIETQYF
cdr3_nt: TGCGCCAGCAGCTCCACAGGGATAGAGACCCAGTACTTC

d_call: TRBD1
j_call: TRBJ2-7
clone_size: -
v_call: TRBV12-3/TRBV12-4
cdr3_aa: CASSPGDRAYEQYF
cdr3_nt: TGTGCCAGCAGCCCCGGGGACAGGGCCTACGAGCAGTACTTC

d_call: TRBD1
j_call: TRBJ1-4
clone_size: -
v_call: TRBV24-1
cdr3_aa: CATSDGDRLNEKLFF
cdr3_nt: TGTGCCACCAGTGACGGGGACAGACTTAATGAAAAACTGTTTTTT

d_call: -
j_call: TRBJ1-2
clone_size: -
v_call: TRBV25-1
cdr3_aa: CASPGTFYGYTF
cdr3_nt: TGTGCCAGCCCGGGGACCTTCTATGGCTACACCTTC

d_call: -
j_call: TRBJ1-1
clone_size: -
v_call: TRBV10-3
cdr3_aa: CAISEERGFEMNTEAFF
cdr3_nt: TGTGCCATCAGTGAAGAGCGGGGGTTTGAAATGAACACTGAAGCTTTCTTT

d_call: -
j_call: TRBJ1-2
clone_size: few
v_call: TRBV9
cdr3_aa: CASSAPVAHGYTF
cdr3_nt: TGTGCCAGCAGCGCACCGGTGGCCCATGGCTACACCTTC

d_call: -
j_call: TRBJ1-6
clone_size: -
v_call: TRBV7-9
cdr3_aa: CASSPTGGVGNSPLHF
cdr3_nt: TGTGCCAGCAGCCCCACCGGCGGTGTCGGCAATTCACCCCTCCACTTT

d_call: -
j_call: TRBJ2-3
clone_size: -
v_call: TRBV5-1
cdr3_aa: CASRPAQGPDTQYF
cdr3_nt: TGCGCCAGCAGACCGGCGCAAGGCCCAGATACGCAGTATTTT

d_call: -
j_call: TRBJ2-7
clone_size: many
v_call: TRBV27
cdr3_aa: CASNQGSSYEQYF
cdr3_nt: TGTGCCAGCAACCAGGGCAGCTCCTACGAGCAGTACTTC

d_call: -
j_call: TRBJ1-2
clone_size: -
v_call: TRBV5-4
cdr3_aa: CASRILLANYGYTF
cdr3_nt: TGTGCCAGCAGAATCCTCCTAGCTAACTATGGCTACACCTTC

d_call: -
j_call: TRBJ1-6
clone_size: -
v_call: TRBV20-1
cdr3_aa: CSATDSRGNSPLHF
cdr3_nt: TGCAGTGCTACTGACAGCCGAGGGAATTCACCCCTCCACTTT

d_call: -
j_call: TRBJ2-2
clone_size: many
v_call: TRBV5-1
cdr3_aa: CASSLGGASGELFF
cdr3_nt: TGCGCCAGCAGCTTGGGGGGCGCATCCGGGGAGCTGTTTTTT

d_call: -
j_call: TRBJ1-2
clone_size: -
v_call: TRBV7-2
cdr3_aa: CASSLLPGSSPGYTF
cdr3_nt: TGTGCCAGCAGCCTCCTACCGGGGTCAAGTCCAGGCTACACCTTC

d_call: -
j_call: TRBJ2-2
clone_size: few
v_call: TRBV5-5
cdr3_aa: CASSPADGWNTGELFF
cdr3_nt: TGTGCCAGCAGCCCGGCGGACGGCTGGAACACCGGGGAGCTGTTTTTT

d_call: -
j_call: TRBJ2-3
clone_size: few
v_call: TRBV13
cdr3_aa: CASSLDRGLASDTQYF
cdr3_nt: TGTGCCAGCAGCTTAGATCGGGGTTTAGCATCAGATACGCAGTATTTT

d_call: -
j_call: TRBJ1-2
clone_size: once
v_call: TRBV4-1
cdr3_aa: CASSQSQAGYTF
cdr3_nt: TGCGCCAGCAGCCAAAGCCAGGCTGGCTACACCTTC

d_call: -
j_call: TRBJ2-3
clone_size: many
v_call: TRBV6-5
cdr3_aa: CASRMGRADTQYF
cdr3_nt: TGTGCCAGCAGGATGGGGCGCGCAGATACGCAGTATTTT

d_call: -
j_call: TRBJ1-1
clone_size: few
v_call: TRBV5-6
cdr3_aa: CASSLYDRRNTEAFF
cdr3_nt: TGTGCCAGCAGCTTGTACGACAGGCGGAACACTGAAGCTTTCTTT

d_call: TRBD2
j_call: TRBJ2-5
clone_size: -
v_call: TRBV28
cdr3_aa: CASSLIPGLALDF
cdr3_nt: TGTGCCAGCAGTTTAATTCCCGGACTAGCCCTAGACTTC

d_call: TRBD1
j_call: TRBJ2-5
clone_size: few
v_call: TRBV5-1
cdr3_aa: CASSLVFNRGETQYF
cdr3_nt: TGCGCCAGCAGCTTGGTGTTCAACAGGGGGGAGACCCAGTACTTC

d_call: -
j_call: TRBJ1-1
clone_size: few
v_call: TRBV7-2
cdr3_aa: CASSPRTPRQGSTEAFF
cdr3_nt: TGTGCCAGCAGCCCTCGGACCCCCCGACAAGGTAGTACTGAAGCTTTCTTT

d_call: -
j_call: TRBJ2-2
clone_size: many
v_call: TRBV6-5
cdr3_aa: CASSYRRLNTGELFF
cdr3_nt: TGTGCCAGCAGCTACAGGAGGCTGAACACCGGGGAGCTGTTTTTT

d_call: -
j_call: TRBJ2-7
clone_size: once
v_call: TRBV13
cdr3_aa: CASSLGAGHEQYF
cdr3_nt: TGTGCCAGCAGCTTAGGGGCAGGGCACGAGCAGTACTTC

d_call: -
j_call: TRBJ1-2
clone_size: few
v_call: TRBV11-2
cdr3_aa: CASSLEAGGYTF
cdr3_nt: TGTGCCAGCAGCTTAGAAGCGGGTGGCTACACCTTC

d_call: -
j_call: TRBJ1-2
clone_size: once
v_call: TRBV20-1
cdr3_aa: CSASRAGTHGYTF
cdr3_nt: TGCAGTGCTAGTCGGGCAGGGACCCATGGCTACACCTTC

d_call: TRBD1
j_call: TRBJ1-2
clone_size: -
v_call: TRBV4-3
cdr3_aa: CASSHIGTGGDYGYTF
cdr3_nt: TGCGCCAGCAGTCATATAGGGACAGGGGGGGACTATGGCTACACCTTC

d_call: TRBD2
j_call: TRBJ2-7
clone_size: few
v_call: TRBV6-5
cdr3_aa: CASRDVRTSGGYEQYF
cdr3_nt: TGTGCCAGCAGGGACGTAAGGACTAGCGGAGGCTACGAGCAGTACTTC

d_call: TRBD2
j_call: TRBJ2-5
clone_size: -
v_call: TRBV4-2
cdr3_aa: CASSRGGSQETQYF
cdr3_nt: TGTGCCAGCAGCCGCGGGGGTAGCCAAGAGACCCAGTACTTC

d_call: TRBD2
j_call: TRBJ2-2
clone_size: few
v_call: TRBV7-8
cdr3_aa: CASSPGGANTGELFF
cdr3_nt: TGTGCCAGCAGCCCCGGGGGGGCAAACACCGGGGAGCTGTTTTTT

d_call: -
j_call: TRBJ2-1
clone_size: -
v_call: TRBV6-2/TRBV6-3
cdr3_aa: CASRKWGGQDNEQFF
cdr3_nt: TGTGCCAGCCGAAAGTGGGGGGGGCAAGACAATGAGCAGTTCTTC

d_call: -
j_call: TRBJ1-2
clone_size: few
v_call: TRBV11-2
cdr3_aa: CASSWYRGPDYGYTF
cdr3_nt: TGTGCCAGCAGCTGGTACCGAGGACCCGACTATGGCTACACCTTC

d_call: -
j_call: TRBJ1-2
clone_size: few
v_call: TRBV11-2
cdr3_aa: CASSLAAGRITSGFYGYTF
cdr3_nt: TGTGCCAGCAGCTTAGCCGCAGGGAGGATCACGTCGGGCTTCTATGGCTACACCTTC

d_call: -
j_call: TRBJ2-5
clone_size: few
v_call: TRBV4-3
cdr3_aa: CASSQETGIGETQYF
cdr3_nt: TGCGCCAGCAGCCAAGAAACAGGGATTGGGGAGACCCAGTACTTC

d_call: TRBD1
j_call: TRBJ2-5
clone_size: many
v_call: TRBV3-1
cdr3_aa: CASSLTGVEETQYF
cdr3_nt: TGTGCCAGCAGCCTGACAGGGGTGGAGGAGACCCAGTACTTC

d_call: -
j_call: TRBJ2-2
clone_size: few
v_call: TRBV5-1
cdr3_aa: CASSLVPPGLNTGELFF
cdr3_nt: TGCGCCAGCAGCTTGGTTCCGCCGGGGCTTAACACCGGGGAGCTGTTTTTT

d_call: -
j_call: TRBJ2-7
clone_size: -
v_call: TRBV6-6
cdr3_aa: CASSYSSGSYEQYF
cdr3_nt: TGTGCCAGCAGTTACTCGAGCGGCTCCTACGAGCAGTACTTC